This is a list of T cell receptor beta chains from one sample in a study of blood T cell repertoires in COVID-19. This table comes from immunoSEQ multiplex PCR, and its TCRdb copy is limited to in-frame clones, with some not included. The table has 350,000 to 550,000 clones, approximately 92% seen once. What was sequenced was PBMCs or T cells enriched from blood (not recorded which). The receptor source for this set is a man younger than 40 who had recovered from COVID-19. Each CDR3 is given with its conserved first and last residue. A D gene is named only where the DNA matches it firmly. The listing skips clone size in some rows; elsewhere it reads once, few, many or a size class.

j_call: TRBJ2-1; d_call: TRBD2; clone_size: -; v_call: TRBV29-1; cdr3_aa: CSVEPGGTSGYNEQFF; cdr3_nt: TGCAGCGTTGAACCCGGGGGGACTAGCGGCTACAATGAGCAGTTCTTC
j_call: TRBJ1-6; d_call: TRBD1; clone_size: -; v_call: TRBV19; cdr3_aa: CASTRTGDSPLHF; cdr3_nt: TGTGCCAGTACCCGGACAGGGGATTCACCCCTCCACTTT
j_call: TRBJ2-7; d_call: -; clone_size: few; v_call: TRBV3-1/TRBV3-2; cdr3_aa: CASETAGQLYEQYF; cdr3_nt: TGTGCCAGTGAAACCGCGGGACAGCTATACGAGCAGTACTTC
j_call: TRBJ2-7; d_call: -; clone_size: -; v_call: TRBV7-9; cdr3_aa: CASSLGAVPYEQYF; cdr3_nt: TGTGCCAGCAGCTTAGGGGCAGTACCCTACGAGCAGTACTTC
j_call: TRBJ1-2; d_call: -; clone_size: -; v_call: TRBV7-9; cdr3_aa: CASSTTHRSSYGYTF; cdr3_nt: TGTGCCAGCTCCACGACCCACAGGAGTTCCTATGGCTACACCTTC
j_call: TRBJ1-2; d_call: TRBD1; clone_size: -; v_call: TRBV15; cdr3_aa: CATSIGPGTGGSYGYTF; cdr3_nt: TGTGCCACCAGCATTGGACCCGGGACAGGGGGCAGCTATGGCTACACCTTC
j_call: TRBJ1-5; d_call: -; clone_size: -; v_call: TRBV24-1; cdr3_aa: CATSDPDQPQHF; cdr3_nt: TGTGCCACCAGTGATCCCGATCAGCCCCAGCATTTT
j_call: TRBJ1-1; d_call: TRBD1; clone_size: -; v_call: TRBV28; cdr3_aa: CASSPPTGREAFF; cdr3_nt: TGTGCCAGCAGTCCTCCGACAGGGCGTGAAGCTTTCTTT
j_call: TRBJ2-2; d_call: -; clone_size: -; v_call: TRBV28; cdr3_aa: CASSFLTNTGELFF; cdr3_nt: TGTGCCAGCAGTTTCCTTACGAACACCGGGGAGCTGTTTTTT
j_call: TRBJ2-5; d_call: TRBD2; clone_size: -; v_call: TRBV6-5; cdr3_aa: CASSPWGGAQETQYF; cdr3_nt: TGTGCCAGCAGTCCTTGGGGGGGAGCCCAAGAGACCCAGTACTTC
j_call: TRBJ2-1; d_call: TRBD2; clone_size: -; v_call: TRBV7-9; cdr3_aa: CASSLVPTGTSSYNEQFF; cdr3_nt: TGTGCCAGCAGCTTGGTCCCAACCGGGACTAGTAGTTACAATGAGCAGTTCTTC
j_call: TRBJ1-2; d_call: TRBD1; clone_size: once; v_call: TRBV12-5; cdr3_aa: CASGAGQGYDGYTF; cdr3_nt: TGTGCTAGTGGTGCGGGACAGGGTTATGATGGCTACACCTTC
j_call: TRBJ2-2; d_call: -; clone_size: -; v_call: TRBV14; cdr3_aa: CASSPTEAANTGELFF; cdr3_nt: TGTGCCAGCAGCCCTACGGAGGCAGCGAACACCGGGGAGCTGTTTTTT
j_call: TRBJ1-5; d_call: TRBD1; clone_size: -; v_call: TRBV27; cdr3_aa: CASSPGQVPAVGPQHF; cdr3_nt: TGTGCCAGCAGTCCCGGACAGGTTCCAGCGGTGGGGCCCCAGCATTTT
j_call: TRBJ2-3; d_call: -; clone_size: -; v_call: TRBV29-1; cdr3_aa: CSVRLGGDTQYF; cdr3_nt: TGCAGCGTTCGCCTCGGAGGGGATACGCAGTATTTT
j_call: TRBJ2-7; d_call: -; clone_size: -; v_call: TRBV28; cdr3_aa: CASSLLYEQYF; cdr3_nt: TGTGCCAGCAGTTTACTCTACGAGCAGTACTTC
j_call: TRBJ2-6; d_call: TRBD2; clone_size: -; v_call: TRBV7-9; cdr3_aa: CASSPRGGYSSGANVLTF; cdr3_nt: TGTGCCAGCAGCCCCCGGGGGGGCTACTCCTCTGGGGCCAACGTCCTGACTTTC
j_call: TRBJ1-6; d_call: -; clone_size: -; v_call: TRBV30; cdr3_aa: CAWSGQGISPLHF; cdr3_nt: TGTGCCTGGAGTGGGCAGGGGATTTCACCCCTCCACTTT
j_call: TRBJ1-1; d_call: -; clone_size: -; v_call: TRBV18; cdr3_aa: CASSAVSANTEAFF; cdr3_nt: TGTGCCAGCTCTGCGGTGTCAGCGAACACTGAAGCTTTCTTT
j_call: TRBJ1-6; d_call: TRBD1; clone_size: -; v_call: TRBV30; cdr3_aa: CAWSVRTGARDSPLHF; cdr3_nt: TGTGCCTGGAGTGTACGGACAGGGGCGCGAGATTCACCCCTCCACTTT
j_call: TRBJ2-1; d_call: TRBD2; clone_size: -; v_call: TRBV6-4; cdr3_aa: CASSPAGTKSYNEQFF; cdr3_nt: TGTGCCAGCAGCCCCGCCGGGACTAAATCCTACAATGAGCAGTTCTTC
j_call: TRBJ2-3; d_call: -; clone_size: many; v_call: TRBV9; cdr3_aa: CASSVAGIPGDTQYF; cdr3_nt: TGTGCCAGCAGCGTAGCAGGGATACCGGGTGATACGCAGTATTTT
j_call: TRBJ2-1; d_call: TRBD1; clone_size: -; v_call: TRBV10-1; cdr3_aa: CASSARDRDRGKGEQFF; cdr3_nt: TGCGCCAGCAGTGCACGAGACCGGGACAGGGGAAAAGGTGAGCAGTTCTTC
j_call: TRBJ2-7; d_call: TRBD2; clone_size: -; v_call: TRBV11-2; cdr3_aa: CASSLVGTIHEQYF; cdr3_nt: TGTGCCAGCAGCTTAGTAGGGACTATCCACGAGCAGTACTTC
j_call: TRBJ2-6; d_call: -; clone_size: -; v_call: TRBV1; cdr3_aa: CTSSQQDRHTSGANVLTF; cdr3_nt: TGCACCAGCAGCCAACAGGACAGGCATACGAGTGGGGCCAACGTCCTGACTTTC
j_call: TRBJ1-3; d_call: TRBD1; clone_size: -; v_call: TRBV6-5; cdr3_aa: CASSYRQGGHTIYF; cdr3_nt: TGTGCCAGCAGTTATCGACAGGGTGGGCACACCATATATTTT
j_call: TRBJ2-5; d_call: -; clone_size: once; v_call: TRBV5-1; cdr3_aa: CASSLLGARETQYF; cdr3_nt: TGCGCCAGCAGCTTATTGGGGGCGAGGGAGACCCAGTACTTC
j_call: TRBJ1-1; d_call: -; clone_size: -; v_call: TRBV28; cdr3_aa: CASRGGGSVTPEAFF; cdr3_nt: TGTGCCAGCAGGGGAGGGGGAAGCGTAACGCCTGAAGCTTTCTTT
j_call: TRBJ1-2; d_call: -; clone_size: -; v_call: TRBV7-8; cdr3_aa: CASSARTAYGYTF; cdr3_nt: TGTGCCAGCAGCGCACGGACAGCGTATGGCTACACCTTC
j_call: TRBJ2-5; d_call: -; clone_size: -; v_call: TRBV6-5; cdr3_aa: CASSYLDSVQETQYF; cdr3_nt: TGTGCCAGCAGTTACCTCGACAGCGTGCAAGAGACCCAGTACTTC
j_call: TRBJ1-5; d_call: TRBD1; clone_size: -; v_call: TRBV10-3; cdr3_aa: CAISQPPGTGGNQPQHF; cdr3_nt: TGTGCCATCAGTCAACCTCCGGGGACAGGCGGCAATCAGCCCCAGCATTTT
j_call: TRBJ1-2; d_call: TRBD1; clone_size: -; v_call: TRBV6-5; cdr3_aa: CASSYGQGRYGYTF; cdr3_nt: TGTGCCAGCAGCTATGGACAGGGGCGGTATGGCTACACCTTC
j_call: TRBJ2-3; d_call: TRBD1; clone_size: -; v_call: TRBV7-2; cdr3_aa: CASRPPGGQVAHF; cdr3_nt: TGTGCCAGCAGGCCACCCGGTGGACAGGTGGCTCATTTT
j_call: TRBJ2-7; d_call: TRBD1; clone_size: -; v_call: TRBV7-2; cdr3_aa: CASSASGTGPYGQYF; cdr3_nt: TGTGCCAGCAGCGCTTCCGGGACAGGGCCCTACGGACAGTACTTC
j_call: TRBJ1-1; d_call: -; clone_size: -; v_call: TRBV5-1; cdr3_aa: CASSHLASPEAFF; cdr3_nt: TGCGCCAGCAGCCACCTCGCGTCTCCGGAAGCTTTCTTT
j_call: TRBJ2-7; d_call: -; clone_size: -; v_call: TRBV28; cdr3_aa: CASSPLQDTYYEQYF; cdr3_nt: TGTGCCAGCAGTCCCTTACAGGATACCTATTACGAGCAGTACTTC
j_call: TRBJ2-7; d_call: TRBD1; clone_size: -; v_call: TRBV7-6; cdr3_aa: CASSAPGQGDEQYF; cdr3_nt: TGTGCCAGCAGCGCCCCGGGACAGGGAGACGAGCAGTACTTC